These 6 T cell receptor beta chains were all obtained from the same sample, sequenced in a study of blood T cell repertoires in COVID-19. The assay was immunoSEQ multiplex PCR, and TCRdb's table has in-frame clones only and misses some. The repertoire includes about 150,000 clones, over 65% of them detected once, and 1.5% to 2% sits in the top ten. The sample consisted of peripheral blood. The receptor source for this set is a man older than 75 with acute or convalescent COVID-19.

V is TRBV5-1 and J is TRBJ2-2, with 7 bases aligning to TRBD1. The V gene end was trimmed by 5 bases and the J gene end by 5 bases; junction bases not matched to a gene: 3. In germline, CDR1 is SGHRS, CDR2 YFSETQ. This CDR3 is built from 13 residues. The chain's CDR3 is CASSGTDTGELFF. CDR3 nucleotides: TGCGCCAGCAGTGGGACAGATACCGGGGAGCTGTTTTTT.

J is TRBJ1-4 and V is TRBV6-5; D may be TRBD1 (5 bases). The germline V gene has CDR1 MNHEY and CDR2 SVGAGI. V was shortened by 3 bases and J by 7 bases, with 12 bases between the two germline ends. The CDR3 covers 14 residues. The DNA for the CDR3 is TGTGCCAGCAGTTATCAGGGTCAGGGTGAAAAACTGTTTTTT. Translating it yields CASSYQGQGEKLFF.

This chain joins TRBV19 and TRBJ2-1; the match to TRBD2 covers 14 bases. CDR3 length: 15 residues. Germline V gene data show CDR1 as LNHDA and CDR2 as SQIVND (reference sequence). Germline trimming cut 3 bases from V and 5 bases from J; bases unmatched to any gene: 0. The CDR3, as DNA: TGTGCCAGTAGTATGGGACTAGCGGGGGACAATGAGCAGTTCTTC. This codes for CASSMGLAGDNEQFF.

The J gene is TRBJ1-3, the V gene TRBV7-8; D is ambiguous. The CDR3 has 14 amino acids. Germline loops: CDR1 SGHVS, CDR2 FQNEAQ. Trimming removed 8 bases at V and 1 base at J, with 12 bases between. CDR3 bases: TGTGCCAGCGCCCCGGGGATTTCTGGAAACACCATATATTTT. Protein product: CASAPGISGNTIYF.

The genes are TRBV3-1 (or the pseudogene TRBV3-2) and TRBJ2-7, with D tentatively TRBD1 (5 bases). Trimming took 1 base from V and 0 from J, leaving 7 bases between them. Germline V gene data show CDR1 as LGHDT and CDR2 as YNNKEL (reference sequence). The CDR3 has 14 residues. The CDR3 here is CASSQGQHSYEQYV. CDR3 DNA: TGTGCCAGCAGCCAAGGACAGCACTCCTACGAGCAGTACGTC.

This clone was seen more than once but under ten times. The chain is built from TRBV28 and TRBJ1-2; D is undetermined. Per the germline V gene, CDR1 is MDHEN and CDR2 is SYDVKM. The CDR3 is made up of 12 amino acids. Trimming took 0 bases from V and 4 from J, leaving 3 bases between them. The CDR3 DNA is TGTGCCAGCAGTTTATGGGCCTATGGCTACACCTTC. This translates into CASSLWAYGYTF.